The entry below describes one T cell receptor beta chain. Its antigen is not known. This CDR3 region has 13 residues. V lost 5 bases to trimming and J lost 4 bases, with 10 bases between them. CDR1 and CDR2 from the germline V gene are MNHEY and SMNVEV (reference sequence). This entry comes from a study of T-cell memory formation after mild COVID-19. Study-wide background: Largely, TCR clusters stayed within a single donor.

One entry per CDR3 protein, called by TCRdb with MiXCR from the 5' RACE reads. The sample lists a few hundred thousand distinct CDR3 sequences, under 25% seen once, with about 21% in the top ten. Findings and limits, study-wide: There was no confirmation that second-wave clones peaking on day 37 were SARS-CoV-2 specific.

Material: PBMCs or a T cell subset sorted from them (not recorded which). This receptor was identified in a young man who had mild COVID-19 (a few samples of this study predate the infection). Cell type and time point are not known. V usage is TRBV27 and J usage is TRBJ2-3; D might be TRBD1 (5 bases). CDR3 loop: CASSRQQADTQYF. The CDR3 DNA follows: TGTGCCAGCAGTCGGCAACAGGCAGATACGCAGTATTTT.